This entry features one TCR beta chain sequence. The antigen is undetermined. Germline V gene data show CDR1 as SGDLS and CDR2 as YYNGEE. This CDR3 region has 15 residues. The junction had 7 bases not matched to a gene; V was cut back by 4 bases and J by 2 bases. This specimen comes from a study of T cell responses to AZD1222 COVID-19 vaccine. Findings of the study overall: Clonal diversity was possibly underestimated, and white British individuals and females predominated among donors. Nearly half of spike-specific TCRs reportedly go after variant regions that carry no mutations. Vaccine-associated CD4 TCRs ranged over spike, dominating at 160-218 and 743-854.

Method: immunoSEQ multiplex PCR; TCRdb's copy keeps in-frame clones and lacks some. The sample includes roughly 150,000 clones, 91% of them seen just once. The sample in question was peripheral blood, obtained on day 0 of AZD1222 vaccination. This chain connects TRBV9 to TRBJ1-2; 8 nucleotides agree with TRBD1. This sequence originates from an adult in good health. Written as DNA, the CDR3 is TGTGCCAGCAGCCCCACGACAGGGGCGAACTATGGCTACACCTTC. Protein: CASSPTTGANYGYTF. The full variable domain, in which reference TRBV9 and TRBJ1-2 provide the parts outside the CDR3, is DSGVTQTPKHLITATGQRVTLRCSPRSGDLSVYWYQQSLDQGLQFLIQYYNGEERAKGNILERFSAQQFPDLHSELNLSSLELGDSALYFCASSPTTGANYGYTFGSGTRLTVV.